What follows are 21 T cell receptor beta chains derived from one specimen sequenced in a study of identical twins. Via MiXCR, TCRdb re-called the 5' RACE reads, giving one row per CDR3 protein. The data show roughly 1,500,000 distinct CDR3 sequences, around 33% seen once. Sequencing was carried out using cord blood. The receptors here all came from a newborn girl in good health.

As regards this clonotype: Its ends do not fully match the called genes, so a read error is possible. The genes are TRBV24-1 and TRBJ2-4, with D perhaps matching TRBD1 (6 bases). Germline V gene lookup returns CDR1 KGHDR and CDR2 SFDVKD. This CDR3 contains 17 residues. CDR3 loop: CATSEFTGPPAKNVQYF. As DNA, the CDR3 is TGTGCCACCAGTGAGTTCACAGGGCCCCCAGCCAAAAACGTTCAGTACTTC.

The rearrangement uses TRBV28 and TRBJ2-1; D remains ambiguous. Germline V gives CDR1 MDHEN, CDR2 SYDVKM. Trimming shortened V by 8 bases and J by 7 bases, and 24 bases separated the two germline ends. This CDR3 has 16 residues. The CDR3 loop is CASGQTERPVGNEQFF. The CDR3 DNA is TGTGCCAGCGGTCAAACGGAACGCCCAGTTGGGAATGAGCAGTTCTTC. Combining the CDR3 with reference TRBV28 and TRBJ2-1 gives the whole variable domain DVKVTQSSRYLVKRTGEKVFLECVQDMDHENMFWYRQDPGLGLRLIYFSYDVKMKEKGDIPEGYSVSREKKERFSLILESASTNQTSMYLCASGQTERPVGNEQFFGPGTRLTVL.

This chain uses TRBV6-1 with TRBJ2-3; the match to TRBD1 covers 9 bases. With V trimmed by 8 bases and J by 2 bases, 5 bases remained unmatched. Germline CDR1 reads MNHNS; CDR2 reads SASEGT. The CDR3 length is 14 residues. The CDR3 spells CASAGQGTTDTQYF. DNA for the CDR3: TGTGCCAGCGCCGGACAGGGGACCACAGATACGCAGTATTTT.

The gene calls are TRBV11-2 and TRBJ2-1, with D possibly matching TRBD1 (7 bases). V lost 2 bases to trimming and J lost 8 bases, with 16 bases between them. There are 15 residues in the CDR3. The germline gives CDR1 SGHAT, CDR2 FQNNGV. CDR3 sequence reads: CASSLPRLGGYEQFF. The CDR3 nucleotides are TGTGCCAGCAGCTTACCCAGACTAGGGGGCTATGAGCAGTTCTTC. Full variable domain (remainder filled in from reference TRBV11-2 and TRBJ2-1): EAGVAQSPRYKIIEKRQSVAFWCNPISGHATLYWYQQILGQGPKLLIQFQNNGVVDDSQLPKDRFSAERLKGVDSTLKIQPAKLEDSAVYLCASSLPRLGGYEQFFGPGTRLTVL.

The V call is TRBV29-1, the J call TRBJ2-7; 7 nucleotides line up with TRBD2. CDR1 is SQVTM, CDR2 ANQGSEA, per germline. Unmatched junction bases numbered 6, after V lost 0 bases and J lost 4 bases. This CDR3 region has 14 residues. CDR3: CSVEEGGLGYEQYF. CDR3 DNA sequence: TGCAGCGTTGAAGAGGGAGGGCTGGGGTACGAGCAGTACTTC.

About this clonotype itself: A much larger clone differs from this one at a single base, so this may be a read error. The J gene is TRBJ1-1, the V gene TRBV24-1; weak D call: TRBD1 (6 bases). CDR1 is KGHDR, CDR2 SFDVKD, per germline. Trimming removed 7 bases at V and 1 base at J, with 9 bases between. This CDR3 contains 13 residues. CDR3 nucleotide sequence: TGTGCCACCAGAGAGACAGGGAACACTGAAGCTTTCTTT. Its translation: CATRETGNTEAFF.

The V and J genes are TRBV6-1 and TRBJ2-3, with TRBD2 matching 9 bases. The germline V gene encodes CDR1 MNHNS and CDR2 SASEGT. This CDR3 spans 14 amino acids. After removal of 6 bases from V and 10 bases from J, the junction contained 11 bases not matched to a gene. The CDR3 DNA is TGTGCCAGCAGCCACATCGGGACTAGCTTGGCGCAGTATTTT. Protein product: CASSHIGTSLAQYF.

The genes are TRBV6-4 and TRBJ2-2; D is unclear. The length of the CDR3 is 16 residues. Germline V lookup: CDR1 MRHNA, CDR2 SNTAGT. The ends were cut back, 2 bases at V and 1 base at J, with 11 bases in the middle. CDR3 amino acids: CASSDPLRMNTGELFF. The DNA for the CDR3 is TGTGCCAGCAGTGACCCCCTTCGAATGAACACCGGGGAGCTGTTTTTT.

J is TRBJ2-3 and V is TRBV9, with D perhaps matching TRBD1 (5 bases). Germline V gene data show CDR1 as SGDLS and CDR2 as YYNGEE. The CDR3 covers 14 residues. Deletions cut 3 bases from V and 6 bases from J, with 14 bases between. The CDR3 region has the DNA TGTGCCAGCAGCGGTCCAGGGATTCGGGATACGCAGTATTTT. Translated, it gives CASSGPGIRDTQYF.

The chain links TRBV2 to TRBJ1-5; D uncertain. Per the germline V gene, CDR1 is SNHLY and CDR2 is FYNNEI. This CDR3 spans 15 amino acids. V lost 3 bases and J lost 0, with 9 bases in between. CDR3 amino acids: CASSDQSNSNQPQHF. Written as DNA, the CDR3 is TGTGCCAGCAGTGACCAGTCAAATAGCAATCAGCCCCAGCATTTT. Together with reference TRBV2 and TRBJ1-5, the CDR3 gives the full variable domain: EPEVTQTPSHQVTQMGQEVILRCVPISNHLYFYWYRQILGQKVEFLVSFYNNEISEKSEIFDDQFSVERPDGSNFTLKIRSTKLEDSAMYFCASSDQSNSNQPQHFGDGTRLSIL.

This clonotype was counted only a few times. This chain links TRBV3-1 with TRBJ2-7; TRBD2 matches 12 bases. The CDR3 is 13 residues long. Germline CDR1 reads LGHDT; CDR2 reads YNNKEL (reference sequence). The trim removed 11 bases at V and 8 bases at J, leaving 10 bases unmatched. This CDR3 reads CARPGTSGWKQYF. The CDR3 DNA reads as TGTGCCCGTCCCGGGACTAGCGGGTGGAAGCAGTACTTC.

The table lists this clonotype with a few counts. The chain recombines TRBV7-2 with TRBJ1-6; D remains unclear. V lost 1 base and J 1 base, leaving 8 bases between the germline ends. The CDR3 is made up of 16 amino acids. The V gene's germline CDR1 is SGHTA and CDR2 FQGNSA. CDR3 coding DNA: TGTGCCAGCAGCTTAGTGGGAGGTTCCTATAATTCACCCCTCCACTTT. Translated: CASSLVGGSYNSPLHF. The full variable domain, its missing parts supplied by reference TRBV7-2 and TRBJ1-6, is GAGVSQSPSNKVTEKGKDVELRCDPISGHTALYWYRQSLGQGLEFLIYFQGNSAPDKSGLPSDRFSAERTGGSVSTLTIQRTQQEDSAVYLCASSLVGGSYNSPLHFGNGTRLTVT.

This clonotype has more than one count but fewer than ten. This CDR3 reads CASSEEGGVYTF. DNA for the CDR3: TGTGCCAGCAGTGAAGAGGGGGGGGTGTACACCTTC. The chain carries TRBV6-1 and TRBJ1-2; possible D gene TRBD1, 6 bases. This CDR3 region has 12 residues. Per the germline V gene, CDR1 is MNHNS and CDR2 is SASEGT. V dropped 1 base and J dropped 11 bases, with 11 bases sitting between them.

Turning to this clonotype: At one boundary the junction diverges from the germline segment, which might be a read error. The V and J genes are TRBV20-1 and TRBJ1-2, with 7 bases aligning to TRBD1. Germline loops: CDR1 DFQATT, CDR2 SNEGSKA (reference sequence). There are 13 residues in the CDR3. This CDR3 is CSARGQTGYSYTF. Written as DNA, the CDR3 is TGCAGTGCTAGGGGACAGACAGGCTATAGCTACACCTTC.

A few counts support this clonotype. The V and J genes are TRBV3-1 and TRBJ2-4, with D perhaps TRBD2 (6 bases). The V gene's germline CDR1 is LGHDT and CDR2 YNNKEL (reference sequence). V gave up 0 bases and J gave up 3 bases, with 12 bases separating them. The CDR3 totals 16 residues. CDR3 coding DNA: TGTGCCAGCAGCCAAGATCCGGTGGGGGGCAAAAACATTCAGTACTTC. It specifies CASSQDPVGGKNIQYF.

The chain is built from TRBV6-1 and TRBJ1-2; D may be TRBD1 (6 bases). V was trimmed by 8 bases and J by 6 bases, leaving 22 bases between them. The CDR3 consists of 15 residues. Germline V gene data show CDR1 as MNHNS and CDR2 as SASEGT. The CDR3 region is CASGSPGQRTNGYTF. Here the CDR3 DNA reads TGTGCCAGCGGGAGTCCGGGACAAAGGACGAATGGCTACACCTTC.

In its sample, this clonotype was seen a few times. V gene TRBV25-1 combines with J gene TRBJ2-7, with 13 bases identical to TRBD2. This CDR3 spans 16 amino acids. The V gene end was trimmed by 4 bases and the J gene end by 7 bases; junction bases not matched to a gene: 10. Germline V CDR1 and CDR2: MGHDK, SYGVNS. This CDR3 reads CASSALAGGSYNEQYF. For the CDR3, the DNA is TGTGCCAGCAGTGCACTAGCGGGAGGGTCCTACAATGAGCAGTACTTC.

This sequence joins TRBV10-3 and TRBJ2-5, with D tentatively TRBD1 (5 bases). The CDR3 has 13 residues. Germline V gene sequence: CDR1 ENHRY, CDR2 SYGVKD. Trimming cost V 10 bases and J 0 bases, with 12 bases left between them. CDR3 DNA sequence: TGTGCCAGCGGAAACAGGAACCAAGAGACCCAGTACTTC. It yields the protein CASGNRNQETQYF.

The J gene is TRBJ2-7, the V gene TRBV10-3, with D tentatively TRBD1 or TRBD2 (5 bases each). This CDR3 comprises 14 residues. Germline loops: CDR1 ENHRY, CDR2 SYGVKD. Deletions cut 10 bases from V and 1 base from J, with 17 bases between. CDR3: CATRTRDDSYEQYF. The CDR3 DNA is TGTGCCACCCGAACCCGGGACGATTCCTACGAGCAGTACTTC.

The CDR3 region has the DNA TGCAGTGCTAGAGGGACTAGCGGGAGGTACGATGAGCAGTTCTTC. As protein: CSARGTSGRYDEQFF. The chain has TRBV20-1 and TRBJ2-1, with 14 bases fitting TRBD2. V lost 1 base to trimming and J lost 8 bases; unmatched junction nucleotides: 4. Germline values: CDR1 DFQATT, CDR2 SNEGSKA (reference sequence). The CDR3 sequence is 15 residues long.

The chain has TRBV27 and TRBJ2-7, with D possibly matching TRBD1 (5 bases). The CDR3 loop spans 13 amino acids. V lost 8 bases and J lost 4, with 15 bases in between. Germline CDR1 and CDR2: MNHEY and SMNVEV (reference sequence). The CDR3 DNA follows: TGTGCCAGCTCTGCAGGGAAGCTGTACGAGCAGTACTTC. This sequence encodes CASSAGKLYEQYF.